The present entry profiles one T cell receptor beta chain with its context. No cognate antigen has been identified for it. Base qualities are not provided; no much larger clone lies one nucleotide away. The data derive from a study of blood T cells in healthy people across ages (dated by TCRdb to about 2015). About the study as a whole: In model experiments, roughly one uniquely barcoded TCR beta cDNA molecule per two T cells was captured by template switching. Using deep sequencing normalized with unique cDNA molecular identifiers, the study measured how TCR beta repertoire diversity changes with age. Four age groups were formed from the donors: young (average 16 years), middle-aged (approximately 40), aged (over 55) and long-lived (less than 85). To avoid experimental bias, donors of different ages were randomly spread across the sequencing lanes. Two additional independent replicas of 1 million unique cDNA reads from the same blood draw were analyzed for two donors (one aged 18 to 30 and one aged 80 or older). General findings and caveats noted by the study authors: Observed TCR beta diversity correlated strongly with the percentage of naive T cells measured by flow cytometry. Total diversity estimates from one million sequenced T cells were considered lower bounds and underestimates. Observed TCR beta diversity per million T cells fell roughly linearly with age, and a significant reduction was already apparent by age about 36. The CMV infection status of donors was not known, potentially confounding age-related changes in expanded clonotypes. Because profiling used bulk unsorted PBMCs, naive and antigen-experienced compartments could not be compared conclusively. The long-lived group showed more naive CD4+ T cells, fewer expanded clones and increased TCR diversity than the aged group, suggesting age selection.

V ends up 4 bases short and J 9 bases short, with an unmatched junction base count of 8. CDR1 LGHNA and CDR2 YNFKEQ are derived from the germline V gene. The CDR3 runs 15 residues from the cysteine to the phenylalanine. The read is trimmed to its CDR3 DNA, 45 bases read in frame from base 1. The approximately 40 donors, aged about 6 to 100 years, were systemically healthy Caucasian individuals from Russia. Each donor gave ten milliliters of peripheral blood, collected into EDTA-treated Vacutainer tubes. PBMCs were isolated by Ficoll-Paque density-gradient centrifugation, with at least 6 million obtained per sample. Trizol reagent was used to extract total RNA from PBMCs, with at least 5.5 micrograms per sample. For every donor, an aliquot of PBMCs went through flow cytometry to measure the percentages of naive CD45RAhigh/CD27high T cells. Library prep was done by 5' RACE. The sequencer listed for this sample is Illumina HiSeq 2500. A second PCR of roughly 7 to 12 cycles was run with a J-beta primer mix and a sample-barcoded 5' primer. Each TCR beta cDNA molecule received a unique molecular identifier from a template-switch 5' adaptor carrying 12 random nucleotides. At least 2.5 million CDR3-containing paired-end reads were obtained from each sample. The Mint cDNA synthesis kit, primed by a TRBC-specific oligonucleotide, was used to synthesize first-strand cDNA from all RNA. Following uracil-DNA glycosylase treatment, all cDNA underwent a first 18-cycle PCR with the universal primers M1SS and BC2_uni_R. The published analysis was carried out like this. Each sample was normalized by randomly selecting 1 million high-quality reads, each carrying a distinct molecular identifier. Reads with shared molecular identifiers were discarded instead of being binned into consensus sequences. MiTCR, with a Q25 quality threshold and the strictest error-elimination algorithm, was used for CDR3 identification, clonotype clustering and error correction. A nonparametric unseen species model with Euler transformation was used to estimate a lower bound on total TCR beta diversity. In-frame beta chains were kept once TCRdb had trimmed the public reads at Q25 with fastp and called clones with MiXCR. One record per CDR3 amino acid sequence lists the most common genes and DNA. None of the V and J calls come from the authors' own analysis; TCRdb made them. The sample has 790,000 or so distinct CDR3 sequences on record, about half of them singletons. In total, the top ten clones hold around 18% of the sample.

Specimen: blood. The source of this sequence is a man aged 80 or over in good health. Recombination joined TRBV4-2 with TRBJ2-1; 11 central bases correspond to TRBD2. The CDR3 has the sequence CASSPISGRAGEQFF. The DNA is TGTGCCAGCAGCCCGATTAGCGGGAGGGCCGGTGAGCAGTTCTTC.